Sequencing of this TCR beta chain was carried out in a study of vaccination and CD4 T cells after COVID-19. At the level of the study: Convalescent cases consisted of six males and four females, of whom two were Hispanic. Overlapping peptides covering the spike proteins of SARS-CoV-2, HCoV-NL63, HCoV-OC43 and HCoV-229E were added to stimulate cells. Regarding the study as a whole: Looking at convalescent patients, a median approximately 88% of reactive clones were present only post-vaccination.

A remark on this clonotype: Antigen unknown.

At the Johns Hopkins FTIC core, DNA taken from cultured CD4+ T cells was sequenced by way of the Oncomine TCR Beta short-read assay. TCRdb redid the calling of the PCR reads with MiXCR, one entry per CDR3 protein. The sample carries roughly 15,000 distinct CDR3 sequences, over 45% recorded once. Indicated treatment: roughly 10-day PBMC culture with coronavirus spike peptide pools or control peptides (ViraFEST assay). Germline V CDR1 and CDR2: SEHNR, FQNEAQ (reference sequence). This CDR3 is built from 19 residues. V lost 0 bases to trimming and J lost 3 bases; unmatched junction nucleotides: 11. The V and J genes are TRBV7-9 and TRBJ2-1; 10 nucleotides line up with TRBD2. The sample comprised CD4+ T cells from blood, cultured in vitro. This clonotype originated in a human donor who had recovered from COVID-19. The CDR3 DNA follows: TGTGCCAGCAGCTTAGCCATAGGAACTAGCGGGACCCTCTACAATGAGCAGTTCTTC. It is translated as CASSLAIGTSGTLYNEQFF. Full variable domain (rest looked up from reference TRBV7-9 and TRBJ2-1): DTGVSQNPRHKITKRGQNVTFRCDPISEHNRLYWYRQTLGQGPEFLTYFQNEAQLEKSRLLSDRFSAERPKGSFSTLEIQRTEQGDSAMYLCASSLAIGTSGTLYNEQFFGPGTRLTVL.